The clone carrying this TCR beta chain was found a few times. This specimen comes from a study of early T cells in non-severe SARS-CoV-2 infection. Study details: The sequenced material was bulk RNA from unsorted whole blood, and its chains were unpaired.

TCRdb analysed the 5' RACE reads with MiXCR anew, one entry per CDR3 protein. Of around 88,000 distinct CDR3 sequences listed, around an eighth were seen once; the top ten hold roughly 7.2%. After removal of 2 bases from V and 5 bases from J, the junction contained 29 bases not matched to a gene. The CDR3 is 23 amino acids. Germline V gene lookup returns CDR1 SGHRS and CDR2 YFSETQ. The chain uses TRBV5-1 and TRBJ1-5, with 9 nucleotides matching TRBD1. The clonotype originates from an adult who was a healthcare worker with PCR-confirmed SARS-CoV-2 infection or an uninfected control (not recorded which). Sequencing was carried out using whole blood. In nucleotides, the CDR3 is TGCGCCAGCAGCTTCAACCGGGACAGGGTTTCTGAGCTCCTAAGGGTTTGGCATCAGCCCCAGCATTTT. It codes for CASSFNRDRVSELLRVWHQPQHF.